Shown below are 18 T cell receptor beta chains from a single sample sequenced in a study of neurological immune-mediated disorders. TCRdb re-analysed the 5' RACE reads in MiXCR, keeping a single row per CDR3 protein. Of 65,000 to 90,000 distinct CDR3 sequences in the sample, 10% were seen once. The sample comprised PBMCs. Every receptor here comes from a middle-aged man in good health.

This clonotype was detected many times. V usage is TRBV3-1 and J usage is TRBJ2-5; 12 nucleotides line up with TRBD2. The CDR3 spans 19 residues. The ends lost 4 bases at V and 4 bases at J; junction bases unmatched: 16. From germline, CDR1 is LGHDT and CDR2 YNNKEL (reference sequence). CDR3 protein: CASSLRLAGERARGETQYF. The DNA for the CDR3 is TGTGCCAGCAGCCTAAGACTAGCGGGAGAACGCGCAAGGGGAGAGACCCAGTACTTC.

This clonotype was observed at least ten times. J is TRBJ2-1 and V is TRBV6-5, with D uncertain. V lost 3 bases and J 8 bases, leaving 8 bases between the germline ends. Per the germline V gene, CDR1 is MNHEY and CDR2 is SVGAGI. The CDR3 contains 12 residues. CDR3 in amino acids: CASSYDSDEQFF. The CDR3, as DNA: TGTGCCAGCAGTTATGACTCCGATGAGCAGTTCTTC.

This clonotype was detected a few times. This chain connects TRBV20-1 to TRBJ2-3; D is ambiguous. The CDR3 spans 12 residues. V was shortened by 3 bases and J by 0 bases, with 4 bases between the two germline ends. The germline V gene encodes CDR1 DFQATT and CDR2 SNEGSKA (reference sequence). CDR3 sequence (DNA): TGCAGTGCTAGGGCGAGCACAGATACGCAGTATTTT. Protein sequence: CSARASTDTQYF.

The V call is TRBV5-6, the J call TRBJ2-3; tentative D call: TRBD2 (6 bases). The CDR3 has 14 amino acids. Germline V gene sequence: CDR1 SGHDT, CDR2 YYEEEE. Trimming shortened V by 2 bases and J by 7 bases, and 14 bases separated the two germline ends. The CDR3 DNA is TGTGCCAGCAGCTTCTGGCGGGGTATAAATACGCAGTATTTT. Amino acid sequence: CASSFWRGINTQYF.

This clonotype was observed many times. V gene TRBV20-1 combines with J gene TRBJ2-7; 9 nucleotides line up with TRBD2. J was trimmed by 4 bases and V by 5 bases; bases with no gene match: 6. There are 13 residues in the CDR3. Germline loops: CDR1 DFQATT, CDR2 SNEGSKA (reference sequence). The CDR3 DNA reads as TGCAGTGCTCAAGTAGCGGGAGAATACGAGCAGTACTTC. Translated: CSAQVAGEYEQYF.

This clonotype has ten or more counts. The CDR3 protein is CASSTTGTSRELFF. The CDR3 region has the DNA TGTGCCAGCAGCACTACCGGGACTAGCAGGGAGCTGTTTTTT. The chain has TRBV9 and TRBJ2-2; TRBD2 matches 9 bases. V trimming: 4 bases; J trimming: 9 bases; junction bases outside the gene matches: 7. This CDR3 contains 14 residues. The V gene's germline CDR1 is SGDLS and CDR2 YYNGEE.

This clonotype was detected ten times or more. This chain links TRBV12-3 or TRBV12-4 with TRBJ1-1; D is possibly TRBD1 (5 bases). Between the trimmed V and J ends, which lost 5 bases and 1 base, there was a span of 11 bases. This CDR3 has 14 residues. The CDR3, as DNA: TGTGCCAGCAGTAGTAGGGGCCCGAACACTGAAGCTTTCTTT. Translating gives CASSSRGPNTEAFF.

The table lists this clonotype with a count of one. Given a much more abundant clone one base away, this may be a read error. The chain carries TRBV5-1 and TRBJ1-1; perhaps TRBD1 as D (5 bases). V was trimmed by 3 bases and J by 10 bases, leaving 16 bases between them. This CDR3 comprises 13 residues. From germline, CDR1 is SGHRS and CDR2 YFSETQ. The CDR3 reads CASSSIGEHRAFF. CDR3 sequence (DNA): TGCGCCAGCAGCTCCATAGGGGAGCACCGAGCTTTCTTT.

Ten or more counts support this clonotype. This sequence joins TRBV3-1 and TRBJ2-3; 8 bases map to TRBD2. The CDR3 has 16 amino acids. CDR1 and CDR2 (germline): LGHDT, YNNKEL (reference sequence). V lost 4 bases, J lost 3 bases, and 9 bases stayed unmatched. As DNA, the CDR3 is TGTGCCAGCAGCCCCGACGTAGCGGGATTAACAGATACGCAGTATTTT. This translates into CASSPDVAGLTDTQYF.

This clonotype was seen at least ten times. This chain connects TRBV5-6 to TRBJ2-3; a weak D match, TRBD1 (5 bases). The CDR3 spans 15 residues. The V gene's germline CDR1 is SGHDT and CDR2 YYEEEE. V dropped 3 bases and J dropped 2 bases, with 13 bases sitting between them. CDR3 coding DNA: TGTGCCAGCAGCTCGACAGAGACCTTCACAGATACGCAGTATTTT. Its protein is CASSSTETFTDTQYF.

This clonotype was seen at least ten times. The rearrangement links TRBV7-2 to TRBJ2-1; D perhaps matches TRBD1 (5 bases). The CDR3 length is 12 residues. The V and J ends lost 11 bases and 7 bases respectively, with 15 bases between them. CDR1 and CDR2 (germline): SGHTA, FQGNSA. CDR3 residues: CALGQGWNEQFF. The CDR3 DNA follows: TGTGCCTTGGGGCAGGGATGGAATGAGCAGTTCTTC.

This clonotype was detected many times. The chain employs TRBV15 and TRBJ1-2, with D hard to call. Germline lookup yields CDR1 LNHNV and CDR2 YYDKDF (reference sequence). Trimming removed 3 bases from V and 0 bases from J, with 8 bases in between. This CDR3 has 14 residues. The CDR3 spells CATSSSPTNYGYTF. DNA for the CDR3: TGTGCCACCAGCAGCAGTCCAACTAACTATGGCTACACCTTC.

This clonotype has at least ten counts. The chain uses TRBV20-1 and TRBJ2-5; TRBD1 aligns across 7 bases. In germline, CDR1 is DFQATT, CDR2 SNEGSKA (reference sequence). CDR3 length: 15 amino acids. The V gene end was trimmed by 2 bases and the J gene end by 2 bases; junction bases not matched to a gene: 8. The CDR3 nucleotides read TGCAGTGCTAGATCGTACAGGGGCCCGCAAGAGACCCAGTACTTC. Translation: CSARSYRGPQETQYF.

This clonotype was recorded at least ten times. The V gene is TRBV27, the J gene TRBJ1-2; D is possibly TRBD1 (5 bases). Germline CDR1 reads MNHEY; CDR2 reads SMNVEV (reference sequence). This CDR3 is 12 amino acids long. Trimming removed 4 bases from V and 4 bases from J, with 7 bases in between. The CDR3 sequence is CASSSGRYGYTF. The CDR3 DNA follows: TGTGCCAGCAGTTCGGGACGCTATGGCTACACCTTC.

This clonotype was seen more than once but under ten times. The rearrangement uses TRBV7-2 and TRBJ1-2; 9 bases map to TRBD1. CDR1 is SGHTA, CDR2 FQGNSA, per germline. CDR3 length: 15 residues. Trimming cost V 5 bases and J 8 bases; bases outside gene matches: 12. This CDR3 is CASSLWTGEELGYTF. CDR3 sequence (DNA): TGTGCCAGCAGCCTATGGACAGGGGAGGAATTAGGCTACACCTTC.

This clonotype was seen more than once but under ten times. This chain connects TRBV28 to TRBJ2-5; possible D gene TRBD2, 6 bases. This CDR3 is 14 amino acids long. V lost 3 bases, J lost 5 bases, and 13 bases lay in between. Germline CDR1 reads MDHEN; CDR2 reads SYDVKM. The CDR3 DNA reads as TGTGCCAGCAGTTTGGTTGCGGGAAGGGAGACCCAGTACTTC. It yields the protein CASSLVAGRETQYF.

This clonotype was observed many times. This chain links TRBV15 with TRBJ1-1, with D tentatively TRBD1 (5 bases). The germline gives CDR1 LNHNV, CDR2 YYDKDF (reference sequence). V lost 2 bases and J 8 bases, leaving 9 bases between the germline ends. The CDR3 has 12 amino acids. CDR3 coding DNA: TGTGCCACCAGCAGACGACAGCACGAAGCTTTCTTT. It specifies CATSRRQHEAFF.

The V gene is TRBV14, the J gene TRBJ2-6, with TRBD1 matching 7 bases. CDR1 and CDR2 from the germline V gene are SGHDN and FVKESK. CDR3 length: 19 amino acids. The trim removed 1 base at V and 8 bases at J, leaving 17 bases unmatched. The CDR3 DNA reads TGTGCCAGCAGCCAAGTGACAGGGCACGGGGCACTCCCAACCAACGTCCTGACTTTC. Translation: CASSQVTGHGALPTNVLTF. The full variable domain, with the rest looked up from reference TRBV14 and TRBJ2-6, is EAGVTQFPSHSVIEKGQTVTLRCDPISGHDNLYWYRRVMGKEIKFLLHFVKESKQDESGMPNNRFLAERTGGTYSTLKVQPAELEDSGVYFCASSQVTGHGALPTNVLTFGAGSRLTVL.